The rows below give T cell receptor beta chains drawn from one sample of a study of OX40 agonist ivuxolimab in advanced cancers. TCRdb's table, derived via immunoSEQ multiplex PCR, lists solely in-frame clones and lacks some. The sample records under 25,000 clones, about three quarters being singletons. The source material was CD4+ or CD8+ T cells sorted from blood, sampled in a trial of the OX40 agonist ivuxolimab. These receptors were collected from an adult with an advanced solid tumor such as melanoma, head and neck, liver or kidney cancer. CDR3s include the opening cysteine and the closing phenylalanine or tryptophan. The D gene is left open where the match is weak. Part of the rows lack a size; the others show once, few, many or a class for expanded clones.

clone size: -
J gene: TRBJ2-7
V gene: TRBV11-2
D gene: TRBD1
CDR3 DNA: TGTGCCAGCAGCCCGGAAGGGACAGGGGACTACGAGCAGTACTTC
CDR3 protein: CASSPEGTGDYEQYF

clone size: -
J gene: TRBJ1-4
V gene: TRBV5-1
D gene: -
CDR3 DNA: TGCGCCAGCAGATCCAGGGGCGGAGAAAAACTGTTTTTT
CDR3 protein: CASRSRGGEKLFF

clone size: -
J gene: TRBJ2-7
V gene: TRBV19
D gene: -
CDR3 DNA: TGTGCCAGTAGTATTCAGGGTTCGAGCGAGCAGTACTTC
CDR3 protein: CASSIQGSSEQYF

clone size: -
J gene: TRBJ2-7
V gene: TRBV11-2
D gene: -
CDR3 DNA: TGTGCCAGCAGCTCTACTTGGGGCAGAACTACCTACGAGCAGTACTTC
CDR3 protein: CASSSTWGRTTYEQYF

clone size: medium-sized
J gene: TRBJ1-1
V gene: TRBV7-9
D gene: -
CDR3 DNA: TGTGCCAGCAGTTCCTGGGGGGCCGTCGCTGAAGCTTTCTTT
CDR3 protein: CASSSWGAVAEAFF

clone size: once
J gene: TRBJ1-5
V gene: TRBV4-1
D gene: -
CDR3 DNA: TGCGCCAGCAGCCAGACAGGTAGCAATCAGCCCCAGCATTTT
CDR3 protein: CASSQTGSNQPQHF

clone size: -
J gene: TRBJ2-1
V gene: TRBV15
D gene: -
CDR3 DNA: TGTGCCACGACGTGGGGAGCTCTCGAGTACAATGAGCAGTTCTTC
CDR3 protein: CATTWGALEYNEQFF

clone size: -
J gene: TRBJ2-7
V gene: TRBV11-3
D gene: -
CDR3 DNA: TGTGCCAGCAGCTTAGCTGCGTTTGAAGGATACGAGCAGTACTTC
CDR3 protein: CASSLAAFEGYEQYF

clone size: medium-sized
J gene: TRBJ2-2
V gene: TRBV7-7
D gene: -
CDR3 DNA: TGTGCCAGCAGCTTAGTGGCAACCGGGGAGCTGTTTTTT
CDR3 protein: CASSLVATGELFF

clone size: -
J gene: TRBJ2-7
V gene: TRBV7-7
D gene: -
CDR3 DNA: TGTGCCAGCAGCTTAGCGCAAGGGGTTGGGTACGAGCAGTACTTC
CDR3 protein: CASSLAQGVGYEQYF

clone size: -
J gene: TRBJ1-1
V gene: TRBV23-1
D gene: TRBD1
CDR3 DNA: TGCGCCAGCAGTCAGCATGGACAGGGGGCCGCAGCTTTCTTT
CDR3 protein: CASSQHGQGAAAFF

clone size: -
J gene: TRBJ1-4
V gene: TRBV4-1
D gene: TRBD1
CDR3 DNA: TGCGCCAGCAGCCAGAACCTACAGGGGTGGGAAAAACTGTTTTTT
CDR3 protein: CASSQNLQGWEKLFF

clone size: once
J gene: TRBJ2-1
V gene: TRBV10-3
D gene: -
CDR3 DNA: TGTGCCATCAGTGAGGGCCTTCAACTCTCCTACAATGAGCAGTTCTTC
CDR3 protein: CAISEGLQLSYNEQFF